Sequencing of this T cell receptor beta chain was carried out in a study of PD-1 blockade in mismatch repair-deficient tumors. Using immunoSEQ multiplex PCR, the repertoire was profiled, and TCRdb retains in-frame clones only, with some absent. The sample contains about 14,000 clones, around 87% of which appear only once. Study-level results: After pembrolizumab, tumor-resident clones rose rapidly, then generally contracted before radiologic responses.

This clone has just a few counts. Antigen specificity is unknown. V lost 6 bases, J lost 4 bases, and 9 bases stayed unmatched. CDR1 and CDR2 (germline): SNHLY, FYNNEI. The CDR3 runs 15 residues. As to time point: roughly ten-day in vitro stimulation with candidate neoantigen peptide 6. TCRs were sequenced from three patients responding to pembrolizumab. A no-peptide control culture served as baseline for clone fold changes. The sample here was cells cultured in vitro, taken from a patient treated with pembrolizumab. The receptor comes from an adult with mismatch repair-deficient cancer. The rearrangement uses TRBV2 and TRBJ1-5, with TRBD1 matching 7 bases. The CDR3 here is CASRAGTVGNQPQHF. The CDR3 DNA is TGTGCCAGCAGAGCCGGGACAGTTGGGAATCAGCCCCAGCATTTT.